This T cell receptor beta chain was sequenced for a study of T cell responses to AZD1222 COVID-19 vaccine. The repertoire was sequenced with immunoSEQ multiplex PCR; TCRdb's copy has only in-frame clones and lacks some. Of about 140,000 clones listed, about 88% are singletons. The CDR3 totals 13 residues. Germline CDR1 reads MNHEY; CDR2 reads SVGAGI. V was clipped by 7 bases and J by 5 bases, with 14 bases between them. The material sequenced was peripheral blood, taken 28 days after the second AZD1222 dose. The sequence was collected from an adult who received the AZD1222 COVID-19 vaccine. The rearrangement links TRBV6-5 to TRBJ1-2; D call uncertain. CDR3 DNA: TGTGCCAGCACCAACAAGGGTCGGTATGGCTACACCTTC. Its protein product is CASTNKGRYGYTF.